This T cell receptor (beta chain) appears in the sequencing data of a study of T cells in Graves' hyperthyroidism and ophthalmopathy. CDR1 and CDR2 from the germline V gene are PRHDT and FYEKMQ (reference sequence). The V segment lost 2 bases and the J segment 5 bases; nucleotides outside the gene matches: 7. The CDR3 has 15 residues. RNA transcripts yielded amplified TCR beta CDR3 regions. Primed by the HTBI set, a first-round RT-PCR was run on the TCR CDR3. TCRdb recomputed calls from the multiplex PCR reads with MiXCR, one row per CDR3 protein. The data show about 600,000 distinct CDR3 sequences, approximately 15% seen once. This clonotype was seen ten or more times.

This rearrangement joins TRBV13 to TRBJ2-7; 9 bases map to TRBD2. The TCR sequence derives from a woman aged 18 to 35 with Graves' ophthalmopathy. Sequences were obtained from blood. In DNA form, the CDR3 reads TGTGCCAGCAGCTTACAGATAGCGGGAGCGGACGAGCAGTACTTC. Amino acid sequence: CASSLQIAGADEQYF. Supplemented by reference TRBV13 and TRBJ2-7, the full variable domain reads AAGVIQSPRHLIKEKRETATLKCYPIPRHDTVYWYQQGPGQDPQFLISFYEKMQSDKGSIPDRFSAQQFSDYHSELNMSSLELGDSALYFCASSLQIAGADEQYFGPGTRLTVT.